The TCR beta chain described here comes from a study of T-cell reconstitution after alpha-beta-depleted transplantation in children. TCRbeta library preparation incorporated unique molecular identifiers. TCRdb fed the PCR reads into MiXCR, producing one record per CDR3 protein. In the table there are more than 400,000 distinct CDR3 sequences, roughly two fifths of which are singletons. This CDR3 spans 15 amino acids. Germline CDR1 reads KGHSH; CDR2 reads LQKENI. V shed 2 bases and J shed 6 bases, with 13 bases lying between them. This TCR was sampled from a girl under 10 years old with aplastic anemia, due to receive a stem cell transplant. This sample comprised PBMCs, obtained before TCRalphabeta/CD19-depleted stem cell transplant. The chain links TRBV18 to TRBJ2-2; D may be TRBD2 (5 bases). The CDR3 sequence is CASSPKRSHPGELFF. The DNA for the CDR3 is TGTGCCAGCTCACCAAAGCGGTCTCACCCCGGGGAGCTGTTTTTT. The full variable domain, completed using reference TRBV18 and TRBJ2-2, is NAGVMQNPRHLVRRRGQEARLRCSPMKGHSHVYWYRQLPEEGLKFMVYLQKENIIDESGMPKERFSAEFPKEGPSILRIQQVVRGDSAAYFCASSPKRSHPGELFFGEGSRLTVL.